A selection of T cell receptor beta chains follows, all from one sample in a study of cytomegalovirus exposure and HLA in healthy donors. Assay used: immunoSEQ multiplex PCR; TCRdb lists only in-frame clones, some missing. The table shows more than 90,000 clones, with about four fifths occurring only once. Sequences were obtained from PBMCs. These receptors came from a woman aged 40 to 50 in good health and CMV-seronegative. The CDR3 runs from the conserved cysteine through the conserved F or W. D genes are given only for firm matches. Where a row states a size, it is once, few, many or the class of an expanded clone; other rows omit it.

len,d_gene,abundance,j_gene,v_gene,CDR3nt,CDR3aa
15,TRBD1,NA,TRBJ1-4,TRBV7-9,TGTTCCAGCAGCCCGAATACAGGGGGGAATGAAAAACTGTTTTTT,CSSSPNTGGNEKLFF
14,TRBD2,NA,TRBJ2-2,TRBV5-1,TGCGCCAGCAGCTTAGCGGGAGAGGCCGGGGAGCTGTTTTTT,CASSLAGEAGELFF
16,TRBD2,NA,TRBJ2-4,TRBV5-1,TGCGCCAGCAGCGCCGGGACTAGCGGGAGGTTGCACATTCAGTACTTC,CASSAGTSGRLHIQYF
16,TRBD1,once,TRBJ1-2,TRBV28,TGTGCCAGCATCGCGGCCGGGACAGGGGTTCACTATGGCTACACCTTC,CASIAAGTGVHYGYTF
12,TRBD1,NA,TRBJ2-7,TRBV5-1,TGCGCCAGCAGCTCACAGGGGGGCGAGCAGTACTTC,CASSSQGGEQYF
14,NA,few,TRBJ1-1,TRBV5-4,TGTGCCAGCAGCCTACAGGTCCCGAACACTGAAGCTTTCTTT,CASSLQVPNTEAFF
13,TRBD1,NA,TRBJ2-1,TRBV5-8,TGTGCCAGCAGCCTCGGACAGGTCGGTGAGCAGTTCTTC,CASSLGQVGEQFF
14,NA,NA,TRBJ2-7,TRBV18,TGTGCCAGCTCACCATTCCACGGAGACTACGAGCAGTACTTC,CASSPFHGDYEQYF
19,TRBD2,NA,TRBJ2-1,TRBV28,TGTGCCAGCAGAAGCCGACAGGGATGGACTAGCGGGAGCAGCAATGAGCAGTTCTTC,CASRSRQGWTSGSSNEQFF
15,TRBD1,NA,TRBJ1-1,TRBV6-5,TGTGCCAGCAGTCAAGGGGACAGGGGAGGAACTGAAGCTTTCTTT,CASSQGDRGGTEAFF
16,TRBD2,NA,TRBJ2-1,TRBV28,TGTGCCAGCAGTTTAATTCTAGCGGGAGTTGGGGATGAGCAGTTCTTC,CASSLILAGVGDEQFF
16,NA,NA,TRBJ2-2,TRBV19,TGTGCCAGTAATATGGGGAGGGGGATGTTCACCGGGGAGCTGTTTTTT,CASNMGRGMFTGELFF
16,TRBD2,NA,TRBJ2-3,TRBV4-2,TGTGCCAGCAGCCAAGTACTAGCGGGGAGCACAGATACGCAGTATTTT,CASSQVLAGSTDTQYF
18,TRBD1,NA,TRBJ2-2,TRBV18,TGTGCCAGCTCACTTACCCCAGGGGGCGCTCCGGACACCGGGGAGCTGTTTTTT,CASSLTPGGAPDTGELFF
17,TRBD2,NA,TRBJ2-2,TRBV4-3,TGCGCCAGCAGCCAAGCTTTAGCGGGAAGCCATACCGGGGAGCTGTTTTTT,CASSQALAGSHTGELFF
14,NA,once,TRBJ2-7,TRBV28,TGTGCCAGCAGTTTCTATCCTGATCGCGGCGAGCAGTACTTC,CASSFYPDRGEQYF
12,NA,NA,TRBJ2-1,TRBV10-1,TGCGCCAGCAGTGACCCAAGAGGGGAGCAGTTCTTC,CASSDPRGEQFF
15,NA,few,TRBJ1-3,TRBV4-2,TGTGCCAGCAGCCAAGTGGGCAGCTCTGGAAACACCATATATTTT,CASSQVGSSGNTIYF
14,TRBD1,few,TRBJ2-7,TRBV6-5,TGTGCCAGCGGTTCGGGACAGGGGGCTTACGAGCAGTACTTC,CASGSGQGAYEQYF
15,TRBD1,NA,TRBJ1-1,TRBV28,TGTGCCAGCACAAGCCCCAGGGGGTCGGACACTGAAGCTTTCTTT,CASTSPRGSDTEAFF
11,NA,NA,TRBJ2-1,TRBV2,TGTGCCAGCAGTCCCTTGAATGAGCAGTTCTTC,CASSPLNEQFF
14,NA,NA,TRBJ2-1,TRBV2,TGTGCCAGCAGTTATTCCAACTACGCCAATGAGCAGTTCTTC,CASSYSNYANEQFF
15,TRBD1,few,TRBJ1-2,TRBV7-2,TGTGCCAGCAGCATGGGGACAGGTTTTGGGTATGGCTACACCTTC,CASSMGTGFGYGYTF
13,NA,few,TRBJ1-3,TRBV5-1,TGCGCCAGCAGCTTGGACAGGACAAACACCATATATTTT,CASSLDRTNTIYF
15,TRBD1,NA,TRBJ2-1,TRBV5-4,TGTGCCAGCAGCGGTACAGGGGGCCTCTACAATGAGCAGTTCTTC,CASSGTGGLYNEQFF
16,TRBD2,NA,TRBJ2-3,TRBV5-1,TGCGCCAGCAGCTTAGGACTAGCGCTTGCAGGAGATACGCAGTATTTT,CASSLGLALAGDTQYF
12,NA,few,TRBJ1-2,TRBV6-1,TGTGCCAGCACGACAGAAATCTATGGCTACACCTTC,CASTTEIYGYTF
15,TRBD2,NA,TRBJ2-3,TRBV19,TGTGCCAGTATGACTAGCGGGGGCCCCGCAGATACGCAGTATTTT,CASMTSGGPADTQYF
15,TRBD1,NA,TRBJ1-2,TRBV19,TGTGCCAGTAGTACACAAGGGACAGCAGACTATGGCTACACCTTC,CASSTQGTADYGYTF
15,TRBD2,few,TRBJ2-7,TRBV10-2,TGCGCCAGCAGTGAGGGGTTAGCGGGAGTCTACGAGCAGTACTTC,CASSEGLAGVYEQYF
15,TRBD2,NA,TRBJ2-7,TRBV28,TGTGCCAGCAGTCCCGGGGGGGGGCGGTACTACGAGCAGTACTTC,CASSPGGGRYYEQYF
14,NA,NA,TRBJ2-7,TRBV19,TGTGCCAGTAGTACGAACGGGTACTCCTACGAGCAGTACTTC,CASSTNGYSYEQYF
17,TRBD1,NA,TRBJ1-3,TRBV28,TGTGCCAGCAGGCGAGGTGGACAGGGCGAGCCTGGAAACACCATATATTTT,CASRRGGQGEPGNTIYF
15,TRBD1,NA,TRBJ2-1,TRBV10-1,TGCGCCAGCAGAACAGACAGGGGACTCTCCGGGGAGCAGTTCTTC,CASRTDRGLSGEQFF
12,TRBD2,NA,TRBJ2-1,TRBV29-1,TGCAGCGTTGTTGGCGGGAGGCATGAGCAGTTCTTC,CSVVGGRHEQFF
15,NA,NA,TRBJ1-2,TRBV27,TGTGCCAGCAGTTTCCAGGCCACTTCCCCCTATGGCTACACCTTC,CASSFQATSPYGYTF
13,TRBD2,once,TRBJ2-1,TRBV9,TGTGCCAGCAGCCCCAGCGGGAGGAATGAGCAGTTCTTC,CASSPSGRNEQFF
14,TRBD1,NA,TRBJ1-1,TRBV7-8,TGTGCCAGCAGCTCAGAGGGGGGGACAGGGGCCGCTTTCTTT,CASSSEGGTGAAFF
13,TRBD1,NA,TRBJ1-1,TRBV6-5,TGTGCCAGCAGTTCGGACAGGACCACTGAAGCTTTCTTT,CASSSDRTTEAFF
18,TRBD1,NA,TRBJ1-6,TRBV4-2,TGTGCCAGCAGCCTACATCTCCCGGGACAGGGGAATAATTCACCCCTCCACTTT,CASSLHLPGQGNNSPLHF
16,NA,NA,TRBJ1-5,TRBV5-5,TGTGCCAGCAGCTTGGGGGGCGCGTTGGGCAATCAGCCCCAGCATTTT,CASSLGGALGNQPQHF
11,NA,NA,TRBJ2-7,TRBV14,TGTGCCAGCAGCCGAGCCTACGAGCAGTACTTC,CASSRAYEQYF
14,TRBD1,NA,TRBJ2-2,TRBV7-9,TGTGCCACCCCACAGGGGGCGAACACCGGGGAGCTGTTTTTT,CATPQGANTGELFF
12,NA,NA,TRBJ1-5,TRBV19,TGTGCCAGTAGTATAGGTCGTCAGCCCCAGCATTTT,CASSIGRQPQHF
13,TRBD1,NA,TRBJ1-1,TRBV29-1,TGCAGCCATCGGAGGGGGCTGAACACTGAAGCTTTCTTT,CSHRRGLNTEAFF
21,TRBD2,NA,TRBJ2-1,TRBV13,TGTGCCAGCAGCTTAGGTCGGTTATTGTCCCCGGTAGCGGGAGGGCCCAATGAGCAGTTCTTC,CASSLGRLLSPVAGGPNEQFF
15,NA,NA,TRBJ2-1,TRBV19,TGTGCCAGTCGGAGCGGGTCTGTCTCCTACAATGAGCAGTTCTTC,CASRSGSVSYNEQFF
16,TRBD1,NA,TRBJ2-2,TRBV5-1,TGCGCCAGCAGCCGTGAGGGGGCATCGAACACCGGGGAGCTGTTTTTT,CASSREGASNTGELFF
15,TRBD2,NA,TRBJ2-7,TRBV7-9,TGTGCCAGCAGCTTACATGGGGAGGGTTCCTACGAGCAGTACTTC,CASSLHGEGSYEQYF
15,TRBD2,NA,TRBJ2-3,TRBV7-3,TGTGCCAGCAGCTTACGGACTAGCGGTGCAGATACGCAGTATTTT,CASSLRTSGADTQYF
14,TRBD2,NA,TRBJ2-5,TRBV7-9,TGTGCCAGCAGCTCCCGGACTAGAGGAGAGACCCAGTACTTC,CASSSRTRGETQYF
15,NA,NA,TRBJ1-2,TRBV28,TGTGCCAGCAGTTTCTCCGGAGGCAAGCAAGGTGGCTACACCTTC,CASSFSGGKQGGYTF
14,TRBD1,NA,TRBJ2-7,TRBV29-1,TGCAGCGTTGAAGATGTGACAGGGATCCACGAGCAGTACTTC,CSVEDVTGIHEQYF
16,NA,NA,TRBJ1-2,TRBV18,TGTGCCAGCTCAGTGACAGGACTTAAGATTAACTATGGCTACACCTTC,CASSVTGLKINYGYTF